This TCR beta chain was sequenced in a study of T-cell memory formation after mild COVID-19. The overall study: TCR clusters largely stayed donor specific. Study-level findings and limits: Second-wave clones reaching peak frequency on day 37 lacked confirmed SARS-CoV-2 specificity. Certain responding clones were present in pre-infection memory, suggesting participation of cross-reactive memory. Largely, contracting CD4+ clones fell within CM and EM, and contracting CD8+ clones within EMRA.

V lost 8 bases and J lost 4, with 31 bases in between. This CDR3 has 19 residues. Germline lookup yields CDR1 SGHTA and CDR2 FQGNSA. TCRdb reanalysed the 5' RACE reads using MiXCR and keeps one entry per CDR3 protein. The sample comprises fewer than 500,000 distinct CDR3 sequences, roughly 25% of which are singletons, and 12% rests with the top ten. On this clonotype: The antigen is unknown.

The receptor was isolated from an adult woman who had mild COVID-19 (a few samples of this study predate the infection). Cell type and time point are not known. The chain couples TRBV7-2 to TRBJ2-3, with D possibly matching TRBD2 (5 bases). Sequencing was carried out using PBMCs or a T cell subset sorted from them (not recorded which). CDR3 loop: CASFSPLTSGWYGSDTQYF. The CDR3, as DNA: TGTGCCAGCTTTAGTCCCCTTACGTCGGGATGGTACGGATCAGATACGCAGTATTTT.